The present entry profiles one T cell receptor beta chain with its context. This entry belongs to a study of brain T cells in children with intractable seizures. Only cases whose brain tissue showed the highest T cell transcript signatures were sequenced. At least one anti-epileptic drug was given before surgery. Data came from immunoSEQ multiplex PCR; TCRdb stores just in-frame clones and leaves some out. The sample carries 100,000 to 120,000 clones, 90% to 95% recorded once. The receptor was derived from a boy less than two years old with hemimegalencephaly and intractable seizures. The sequencing here drew on peripheral blood, taken at surgery.

The CDR3 is CATSDRGGKLFF. The CDR3 DNA reads as TGTGCCACCAGTGACCGTGGGGGAAAACTGTTTTTT. This chain uses TRBV24-1 with TRBJ1-4; a weak D match, TRBD1 (5 bases). The CDR3 runs to 12 residues. V lost 4 bases and J lost 10, with 9 bases in between. The germline CDR1 and CDR2 sequences are KGHDR and SFDVKD.